This record covers a single TCR beta chain. Its antigen remains unidentified. CDR3 length: 13 amino acids. CDR1 SNHLY and CDR2 FYNNEI come from the germline V gene. Trimming took off 6 bases at V and 0 bases at J, with 7 bases between the two ends. These data originate in a study of OX40 agonist ivuxolimab in advanced cancers. Looking at the study overall: Administration of intravenous ivuxolimab to patients occurred every 2 weeks at 0.01 to 10 mg/kg. Checkpoint inhibitors had been given previously to 35% to 50% of patients. Partial responses occurred in Three dose-escalation patients, one with hepatocellular carcinoma and two with cutaneous melanoma. Study observations and caveats: Average numbers of expanded clones were greater in CD8+ T cells than in CD4+.

Sequencing used immunoSEQ multiplex PCR; TCRdb keeps in-frame clones, though not all of them. The sample lists approximately 58,000 clones, about 79% seen once, with roughly 1.5% in the top ten. This TCR was recovered from an adult with an advanced solid tumor such as melanoma, head and neck, liver or kidney cancer. The genes are TRBV2 and TRBJ2-3; D gene uncertain. This specimen was CD4+ or CD8+ T cells sorted from blood, taken in a trial of the OX40 agonist ivuxolimab. The CDR3 region has the DNA TGTGCCAGCAGGGGGATAAGCACAGATACGCAGTATTTT. It codes for CASRGISTDTQYF.